What follows is one TCR beta chain and its context. What it binds is not known. Relapse after autologous stem cell transplantation occurred in every patient, and brentuximab vedotin exposure varied. This CDR3 has 18 amino acids. The V and J ends lost 4 bases and 2 bases, in that order; junction bases with no gene match: 7. Looked up from germline, CDR1 is SGHVS and CDR2 is FQNEAQ. The method was immunoSEQ multiplex PCR; TCRdb's version includes in-frame clones alone and lacks a portion of them. The sample consists of about 97,000 clones, around 80% of them appearing once. This sample was included in a study of PD-1 blockade in classical Hodgkin lymphoma. Study observations and caveats: What drove the repertoire differences, possibly disease activity or prior therapy, has not been defined. A reduction in baseline TCR diversity was reportedly seen in newly diagnosed patients relative to healthy donors. The diversity seen at baseline in complete responders resembled that of newly diagnosed patients.

The sequence was collected from a human donor with classical Hodgkin lymphoma. The chain recombines TRBV7-8 with TRBJ2-1; TRBD2 matches at 14 bases. Source: peripheral blood mononuclear cells (PBMCs), taken at baseline. This CDR3 is CASSSKTSGRDAYNEQFF. DNA for the CDR3: TGTGCCAGCAGCTCGAAGACTAGCGGGAGGGACGCCTACAATGAGCAGTTCTTC. Based on the CDR3 plus reference TRBV7-8 and TRBJ2-1, the full variable domain is GAGVSQSPRYKVAKRGQDVALRCDPISGHVSLFWYQQALGQGPEFLTYFQNEAQLDKSGLPSDRFFAERPEGSVSTLKIQRTQQEDSAVYLCASSSKTSGRDAYNEQFFGPGTRLTVL.